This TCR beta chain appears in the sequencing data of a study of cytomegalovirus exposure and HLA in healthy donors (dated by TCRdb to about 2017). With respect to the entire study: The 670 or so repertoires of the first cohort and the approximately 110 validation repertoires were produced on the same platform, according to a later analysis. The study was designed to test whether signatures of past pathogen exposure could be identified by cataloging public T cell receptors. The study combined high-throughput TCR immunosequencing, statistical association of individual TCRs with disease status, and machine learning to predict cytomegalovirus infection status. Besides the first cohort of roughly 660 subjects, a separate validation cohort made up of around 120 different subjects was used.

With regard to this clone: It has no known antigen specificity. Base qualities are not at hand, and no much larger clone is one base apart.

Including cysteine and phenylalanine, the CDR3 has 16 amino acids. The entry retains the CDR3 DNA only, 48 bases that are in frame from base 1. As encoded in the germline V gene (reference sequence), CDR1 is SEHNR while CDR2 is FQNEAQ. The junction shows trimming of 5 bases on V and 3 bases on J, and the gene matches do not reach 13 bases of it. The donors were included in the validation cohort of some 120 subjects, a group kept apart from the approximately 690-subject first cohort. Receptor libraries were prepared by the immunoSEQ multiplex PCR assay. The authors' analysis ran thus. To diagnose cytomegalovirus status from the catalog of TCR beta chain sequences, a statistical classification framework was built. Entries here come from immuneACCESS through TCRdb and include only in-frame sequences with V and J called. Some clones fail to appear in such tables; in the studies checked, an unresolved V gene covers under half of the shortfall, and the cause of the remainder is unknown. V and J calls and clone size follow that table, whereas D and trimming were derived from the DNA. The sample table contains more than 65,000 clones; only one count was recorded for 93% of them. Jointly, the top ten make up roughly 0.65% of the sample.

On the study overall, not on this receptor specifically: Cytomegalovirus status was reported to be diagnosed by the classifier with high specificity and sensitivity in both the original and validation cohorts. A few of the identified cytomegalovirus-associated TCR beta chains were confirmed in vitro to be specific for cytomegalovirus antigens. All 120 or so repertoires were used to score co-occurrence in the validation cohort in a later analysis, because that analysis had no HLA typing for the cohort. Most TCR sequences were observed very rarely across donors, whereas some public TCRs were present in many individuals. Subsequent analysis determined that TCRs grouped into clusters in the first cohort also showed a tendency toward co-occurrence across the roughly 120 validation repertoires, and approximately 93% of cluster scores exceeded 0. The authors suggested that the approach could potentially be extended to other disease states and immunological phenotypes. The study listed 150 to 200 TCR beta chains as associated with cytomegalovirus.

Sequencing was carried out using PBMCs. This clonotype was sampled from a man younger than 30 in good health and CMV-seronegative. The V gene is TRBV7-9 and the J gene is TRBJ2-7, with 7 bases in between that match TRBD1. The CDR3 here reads CASSPASTGRIYEQYF. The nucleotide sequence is TGTGCCAGCAGCCCGGCGTCGACAGGGAGAATCTACGAGCAGTACTTC.